Sequencing of this TCR beta chain was carried out in a study of cytomegalovirus exposure and HLA in healthy donors. The study's findings and limits: As immune exposure information, only CMV serostatus was available. Clonal expansion, a later analysis showed, was greater in HLA-associated TCR beta chains than in equally common others.

CDR3 size: 14 residues. The V gene's germline CDR1 is MGHDK and CDR2 SYGVNS. Trimming left V 7 bases short and J 3 bases short, with 16 bases between. Amplification used 60 Vbeta primers and 13 Jbeta primers. Measured with immunoSEQ multiplex PCR; TCRdb has only the in-frame clones, and not every one. The repertoire has 130,000 to 150,000 clones, about 84% of them found once; the top ten carry roughly 3.5%. Of note for this clone: Its antigen is undetermined.

The clonotype comes from a male donor in good health and CMV-seronegative. Sequencing was carried out using PBMCs. J is TRBJ2-7 and V is TRBV25-1; D possibly corresponds to TRBD1 (7 bases). The CDR3 DNA reads as TGTGCCAGCACCCAGAGGCAGGGGGGCTACGAGCAGTACTTC. Its translation: CASTQRQGGYEQYF.